The 29 T cell receptor beta chains below come from one sample, sequenced in a study of cytomegalovirus exposure and HLA in healthy donors. The assay was immunoSEQ multiplex PCR, and TCRdb's table has in-frame clones only and misses some. Found here are 150,000 to 200,000 clones, roughly 90% of them singletons; the top ten hold 5.7%. The source material was PBMCs. All receptors come from a woman in her thirties in good health and CMV-seronegative.

This clone occurred a few times. The rearrangement uses TRBV5-1 and TRBJ1-5; the D is unclear. V was shortened by 5 bases and J by 3 bases, with 9 bases between the two germline ends. CDR3 length: 13 amino acids. Germline CDR1 and CDR2: SGHRS and YFSETQ. CDR3 amino acids: CASRTDVNQPQHF. In DNA form, the CDR3 reads TGCGCCAGCAGGACGGACGTCAATCAGCCCCAGCATTTT.

This clone was seen a few times. V gene TRBV18 combines with J gene TRBJ2-7; 8 bases agree with TRBD1. This CDR3 has 14 amino acids. Germline loops: CDR1 KGHSH, CDR2 LQKENI. Trimming at V came to 6 bases and at J to 3 bases, leaving 7 bases not matched to a gene. CDR3 nucleotides: TGTGCCAGCTCCATTACGGGACAGGTCTACGAGCAGTACTTC. Protein sequence: CASSITGQVYEQYF.

The genes are TRBV2 and TRBJ2-7; 9 positions match TRBD1. Germline V gives CDR1 SNHLY, CDR2 FYNNEI. The V gene end was trimmed by 3 bases and the J gene end by 0 bases; junction bases not matched to a gene: 9. There are 17 residues in the CDR3. The CDR3 region has the DNA TGTGCCAGCAGTGACAGGGGCGGACAGGGGACCTCCTACGAGCAGTACTTC. Its translation: CASSDRGGQGTSYEQYF.

The rearrangement uses TRBV7-9 and TRBJ1-2, with D uncertain. Germline V gene sequence: CDR1 SEHNR, CDR2 FQNEAQ (reference sequence). This CDR3 has 14 amino acids. V lost 4 bases, J lost 7 bases, and 16 bases lay in between. CDR3 DNA: TGTGCCAGCAGCTCCCTGGGGAGGGTCGCTGGCTACACCTTC. It codes for CASSSLGRVAGYTF.

The chain carries TRBV4-3 and TRBJ2-4; 8 bases match TRBD1. With 0 bases clipped from V and 1 base from J, the junction kept 5 bases outside the gene matches. Germline CDR1 is LGHNA and CDR2 is YSLEER. The CDR3 has 17 amino acids. The CDR3 here is CASSQDGRGRAKNIQYF. In DNA form, the CDR3 reads TGCGCCAGCAGCCAAGACGGCAGGGGGCGCGCCAAAAACATTCAGTACTTC.

The chain joins TRBV28 to TRBJ1-2; 9 bases match TRBD1. The V and J ends lost 4 bases and 3 bases, in that order; junction bases with no gene match: 9. The CDR3 extends over 16 amino acids. Looked up from germline, CDR1 is MDHEN and CDR2 is SYDVKM. The CDR3: CASSSNWDRAYYGYTF. The DNA of the CDR3 is TGTGCCAGCAGTTCAAACTGGGACAGGGCCTACTATGGCTACACCTTC.

The chain has TRBV6-1 and TRBJ1-2; the match to TRBD1 covers 8 bases. Germline loops: CDR1 MNHNS, CDR2 SASEGT. Unmatched junction bases numbered 3, after V lost 2 bases and J lost 4 bases. The CDR3 sequence is 14 residues long. In DNA form, the CDR3 reads TGTGCCAGCAGTGAACTCGGGACAGGCTATGGCTACACCTTC. The encoded protein is CASSELGTGYGYTF.

This clone was found once. The chain carries TRBV18 and TRBJ2-1; D is possibly TRBD1 (5 bases). CDR1 is KGHSH, CDR2 LQKENI, per germline. Trimming took 3 bases from V and 4 from J, leaving 13 bases between them. The CDR3 length is 15 residues. CDR3 sequence (DNA): TGTGCCAGCTCACCGCGGCAGGGCTTATACAATGAGCAGTTCTTC. Its translation is CASSPRQGLYNEQFF.

This clone showed up just a few times. The genes are TRBV28 and TRBJ1-2; D gene ambiguous. The germline V gene has CDR1 MDHEN and CDR2 SYDVKM. V lost 5 bases, J lost 7 bases, and 8 bases lay in between. The length of the CDR3 is 11 residues. CDR3 coding DNA: TGTGCCAGCAGTATAAGTGGTGGCTACACCTTC. This encodes CASSISGGYTF.

The chain is built from TRBV19 and TRBJ1-2, with D maybe TRBD1 (6 bases). Trimming left V 7 bases short and J 0 bases short, with 12 bases between. The CDR3 loop spans 14 amino acids. Germline V lookup: CDR1 LNHDA, CDR2 SQIVND (reference sequence). CDR3 DNA: TGTGCCAGTACCGGGACACAAGCTAACTATGGCTACACCTTC. Translating it yields CASTGTQANYGYTF. The complete variable domain, with remaining parts taken from reference TRBV19 and TRBJ1-2, reads DGGITQSPKYLFRKEGQNVTLSCEQNLNHDAMYWYRQDPGQGLRLIYYSQIVNDFQKGDIAEGYSVSREKKESFPLTVTSAQKNPTAFYLCASTGTQANYGYTFGSGTRLTVV.

V and J are TRBV29-1 and TRBJ2-1; D may be TRBD2 (6 bases). Germline V lookup: CDR1 SQVTM, CDR2 ANQGSEA. Between the trimmed V and J ends, which lost 0 bases and 3 bases, there was a span of 15 bases. CDR3 length: 16 amino acids. The CDR3: CSVEDPRGLFYNEQFF. The DNA for the CDR3 is TGCAGCGTTGAAGATCCGCGGGGTCTATTCTACAATGAGCAGTTCTTC.

This chain uses TRBV4-3 with TRBJ2-3; TRBD2 agrees at 7 bases. Trimming took 5 bases from V and 1 from J; bases not matched to a gene: 6. CDR3 size: 15 residues. The germline V gene has CDR1 LGHNA and CDR2 YSLEER. The CDR3 is CASSLGEGGTDTQYF. In DNA, the CDR3 is TGCGCCAGCAGCTTAGGGGAGGGTGGCACAGATACGCAGTATTTT.

The chain links TRBV18 to TRBJ1-1, with unresolved D. Germline V gene lookup returns CDR1 KGHSH and CDR2 LQKENI. CDR3 length: 16 residues. V lost 2 bases and J 0 bases, leaving 13 bases between the germline ends. This CDR3 is CASSPNIETLNTEAFF. The CDR3 DNA reads TGTGCCAGCTCACCAAATATCGAGACCTTGAACACTGAAGCTTTCTTT.

The chain is built from TRBV10-3 and TRBJ2-2, with D possibly being TRBD1 (5 bases). Germline assignment: CDR1 ENHRY and CDR2 SYGVKD. Trimming left V 7 bases short and J 6 bases short, with 12 bases between. The CDR3 is 13 residues long. CDR3 loop: CAITSTESGELFF. The DNA of the CDR3 is TGTGCCATCACCTCGACAGAATCCGGGGAGCTGTTTTTT.

This chain uses TRBV29-1 with TRBJ1-3; no clear D. In germline, CDR1 is SQVTM, CDR2 ANQGSEA. The germline V and J ends were trimmed by 5 bases and 0 bases, with 8 bases remaining between them. This CDR3 spans 13 amino acids. The CDR3 region is CSVFSGSGNTIYF. In DNA, the CDR3 is TGCAGCGTTTTTTCTGGCTCTGGAAACACCATATATTTT.

This chain joins TRBV5-1 and TRBJ2-7; D not resolved. The CDR3 contains 15 residues. Looked up from germline, CDR1 is SGHRS and CDR2 is YFSETQ. The germline V and J ends were trimmed by 0 bases and 2 bases, with 12 bases remaining between them. The CDR3 coding sequence is TGCGCCAGCAGCTTGGCCGCAGGAACTACCTACGAGCAGTACTTC. Protein: CASSLAAGTTYEQYF.

The rearrangement links TRBV2 to TRBJ2-7; a weak D match, TRBD2 (5 bases). V lost 1 base to trimming and J lost 6 bases, with 19 bases between them. The CDR3 sequence is 16 residues long. The germline CDR1 and CDR2 sequences are SNHLY and FYNNEI. This chain's CDR3 is CASSEEGPRLRGEQYF. The DNA for the CDR3 is TGTGCCAGCAGTGAAGAAGGACCAAGGTTACGGGGCGAGCAGTACTTC.

The chain employs TRBV19 and TRBJ2-2, with D unresolved. Germline V gives CDR1 LNHDA, CDR2 SQIVND (reference sequence). The CDR3 covers 13 residues. V dropped 1 base and J dropped 10 bases, with 10 bases sitting between them. The CDR3, as DNA: TGTGCCAGTAGTATAGTATGGCAGGAGGAGCTGTTTTTT. Translating gives CASSIVWQEELFF.

V usage is TRBV12-5 and J usage is TRBJ2-4, with TRBD2 matching 12 bases. Germline V gene sequence: CDR1 LGHNT, CDR2 FRNRAP. The CDR3 is made up of 14 amino acids. V shed 0 bases and J 15 bases; nucleotides not matched to a gene: 6. The CDR3 DNA is TGTGCTAGTGGTTTGGTCGGACTAGCGGGGCTTTTGTACTTC. As protein: CASGLVGLAGLLYF.

The chain joins TRBV7-2 to TRBJ1-6; TRBD1 might be the D (5 bases). Germline CDR1 is SGHTA and CDR2 is FQGNSA. This CDR3 has 14 residues. V lost 6 bases, J lost 7 bases, and 13 bases lay in between. The CDR3 region is CASSRDGANSPLHF. CDR3 nucleotide sequence: TGTGCCAGCAGTCGGGACGGAGCCAATTCACCCCTCCACTTT. Supplemented by reference TRBV7-2 and TRBJ1-6, the full variable domain reads GAGVSQSPSNKVTEKGKDVELRCDPISGHTALYWYRQSLGQGLEFLIYFQGNSAPDKSGLPSDRFSAERTGGSVSTLTIQRTQQEDSAVYLCASSRDGANSPLHFGNGTRLTVT.

The chain employs TRBV13 and TRBJ2-3; no clear D gene. V was shortened by 1 base and J by 3 bases, with 5 bases between the two germline ends. This CDR3 has 13 residues. Germline V CDR1 and CDR2: PRHDT, FYEKMQ (reference sequence). The CDR3 DNA reads TGTGCCAGCAGCTTAGCAGGTACAGATACGCAGTATTTT. This sequence encodes CASSLAGTDTQYF.

The gene calls are TRBV11-3 and TRBJ2-7; no firm D call. The CDR3 contains 14 residues. The V end lost 1 base, the J end lost 2 bases, and 9 bases lay between the germline ends. Germline CDR1 SGHNT, CDR2 YENEEA. The CDR3: CASSLGYGAYEQYF. The CDR3 DNA reads as TGTGCCAGCAGCTTAGGGTACGGAGCCTACGAGCAGTACTTC.

The V and J genes are TRBV4-3 and TRBJ2-5; 7 bases line up with TRBD1. V lost 4 bases to trimming and J lost 1 base; unmatched junction nucleotides: 3. Germline CDR1 reads LGHNA; CDR2 reads YSLEER. This CDR3 spans 14 amino acids. DNA of the CDR3: TGCGCCAGCAGCCCAAGGGGGCTCCAAGAGACCCAGTACTTC. Translating gives CASSPRGLQETQYF.

The J gene is TRBJ2-5, the V gene TRBV5-1; no clear D. Trimming took off 3 bases at V and 8 bases at J, with 14 bases between the two ends. This CDR3 has 13 residues. Per germline, CDR1 SGHRS and CDR2 YFSETQ. CDR3 protein: CASSSVYDRTQYF. The CDR3 DNA sequence: TGCGCCAGCAGCTCTGTCTACGACCGAACCCAGTACTTC.

The genes are TRBV7-2 and TRBJ2-1; 10 bases are shared with TRBD2. Germline CDR1 SGHTA, CDR2 FQGNSA. The CDR3 contains 18 residues. V shed 3 bases and J 5 bases; nucleotides not matched to a gene: 13. The CDR3 DNA reads as TGTGCCAGCAGCTTTAGAGGGGTTGGAGCGGGAGGGAACAATGAGCAGTTCTTC. Translating it yields CASSFRGVGAGGNNEQFF.

This chain links TRBV7-3 with TRBJ1-3; 7 positions agree with TRBD1. Germline CDR1 reads SGHTA; CDR2 reads FQGTGA. V shed 3 bases and J 4 bases; nucleotides not matched to a gene: 6. The CDR3 covers 15 residues. The CDR3: CASSLEGAPGNTIYF. The CDR3 DNA reads as TGTGCCAGCAGCTTGGAGGGGGCGCCCGGAAACACCATATATTTT.

V is TRBV7-9 and J is TRBJ1-2; D might be TRBD1 (5 bases). Germline CDR1 reads SEHNR; CDR2 reads FQNEAQ (reference sequence). The CDR3 spans 14 residues. V was cut by 0 bases and J by 4 bases, with 9 bases left in between. The CDR3 reads CASSLANGGYGYTF. The CDR3 DNA sequence: TGTGCCAGCAGCTTAGCGAACGGGGGCTATGGCTACACCTTC.

This chain uses TRBV2 with TRBJ1-4, with 9 bases fitting TRBD1. Germline V gives CDR1 SNHLY, CDR2 FYNNEI. The CDR3 contains 16 residues. Germline trimming cut 4 bases from V and 5 bases from J; bases unmatched to any gene: 8. CDR3 nucleotide sequence: TGTGCCAGCAGTGGGGTTACCGGGACAGGGAATGAAAAACTGTTTTTT. Translation: CASSGVTGTGNEKLFF.

This clone was detected only a few times. The genes are TRBV2 and TRBJ1-5; 7 bases map to TRBD1. V shed 7 bases and J 3 bases; nucleotides not matched to a gene: 6. The CDR3 length is 14 residues. Germline V gene lookup returns CDR1 SNHLY and CDR2 FYNNEI. This CDR3 is CASTARGVNQPQHF. For the CDR3, the DNA is TGTGCCAGCACGGCCAGGGGGGTCAATCAGCCCCAGCATTTT.